Listed below are T cell receptor beta chains from one sample, sequenced in a study of shared clonotypes between healthy human individuals. The protocol was immunoSEQ multiplex PCR, while the TCRdb copy is restricted to in-frame clones and leaves out a portion. The profile shows more than 1,200,000 clones, approximately 98.5% of them singletons. The specimen sequenced was naive CD4+ T cells sorted from blood. These receptors all come from a man aged 30 to 39 in good health. Each CDR3 is given with its conserved first and last residue. The D gene is left open where the match is weak. A row's size may be missing; if present it is once, few, many or a size class.

CDR3aa | CDR3nt | abundance | d_gene | j_gene | v_gene
CASSLGQGYQETQYF | TGCGCCAGCAGCTTGGGACAGGGGTACCAAGAGACCCAGTACTTC | once | TRBD1 | TRBJ2-5 | TRBV5-1
CASSPLAGGYTDTQYF | TGTGCCAGCAGCCCACTAGCGGGAGGATACACAGATACGCAATATTTT | NA | TRBD2 | TRBJ2-3 | TRBV27
CASSLYGYSEQYF | TGTGCCAGCAGCTTATATGGGTATTCCGAGCAGTACTTC | NA | NA | TRBJ2-7 | TRBV7-2
CASSPRDRGSYEQYF | TGTGCCAGCAGCCCCCGGGACAGGGGCTCCTACGAGCAGTACTTC | NA | TRBD1 | TRBJ2-7 | TRBV5-4
CASTVTGGGHNEQFF | TGTGCCAGCACCGTAACAGGGGGCGGACACAATGAGCAGTTCTTC | NA | TRBD1 | TRBJ2-1 | TRBV28
CASSLPVGGTYEQYF | TGTGCCAGCAGTTTACCCGTCGGGGGAACCTACGAGCAGTACTTC | NA | NA | TRBJ2-7 | TRBV28
CASSPLLGVGTDTQYF | TGTGCCAGCAGCCCCCTCTTAGGGGTCGGCACAGATACGCAGTATTTT | NA | NA | TRBJ2-3 | TRBV7-8
CASSLRGSGRALESEQFF | TGTGCCAGCAGCTTACGAGGTAGCGGGAGGGCCCTCGAGAGCGAGCAGTTCTTC | NA | TRBD2 | TRBJ2-1 | TRBV7-8
CASSLAPLARTGYEQYF | TGTGCCAGCAGCTTAGCGCCCCTAGCCCGGACAGGGTACGAGCAGTACTTC | NA | TRBD1 | TRBJ2-7 | TRBV7-2
CASSFTGQQNQPQHF | TGCGCCAGCAGCTTCACGGGACAGCAAAATCAGCCCCAGCATTTT | NA | TRBD1 | TRBJ1-5 | TRBV5-1
CASSSQGSGNQPQHF | TGTGCCAGCAGCTCCCAGGGGAGCGGCAATCAGCCCCAGCATTTT | NA | NA | TRBJ1-5 | TRBV28
CASSLDWRPFNEKLFF | TGCGCCAGCAGCTTGGACTGGCGGCCATTTAATGAAAAACTGTTTTTT | NA | NA | TRBJ1-4 | TRBV5-1
CASSPRDRDKLLLEWSYGKLFF | TGTGCCAGCAGCCCCCGAGACCGGGACAAATTGTTGCTGGAGTGGTCCTATGGAAAACTGTTTTTT | NA | NA | TRBJ1-4 | TRBV21-1
CAWTLYTEAFF | TGTGCCTGGACTCTATACACTGAAGCTTTCTTT | NA | NA | TRBJ1-1 | TRBV30
CASSPWTGGTEAFF | TGTGCCAGCAGCCCCTGGACAGGGGGCACTGAAGCTTTCTTT | NA | TRBD1 | TRBJ1-1 | TRBV7-9
CASSRLAGDNEQFF | TGTGCCAGCTCCCGACTAGCGGGAGACAATGAGCAGTTCTTC | once | TRBD2 | TRBJ2-1 | TRBV18
CASSLVGTSVNEQFF | TGTGCCAGCAGCTTAGTTGGGACTAGCGTCAATGAGCAGTTCTTC | NA | TRBD2 | TRBJ2-1 | TRBV7-2
CASSESPKSDQPQHF | TGTGCCAGCAGTGAATCCCCCAAGAGTGATCAGCCCCAGCATTTT | NA | NA | TRBJ1-5 | TRBV6-1
CASSQERRAGLYEQYF | TGCGCCAGCAGCCAAGAGAGGCGGGCGGGCCTCTACGAGCAGTACTTC | NA | NA | TRBJ2-7 | TRBV4-1
CASSFDSYNEQFF | TGTGCCAGCAGCTTCGACAGTTACAATGAGCAGTTCTTC | NA | NA | TRBJ2-1 | TRBV7-2
CASSQGAARTGELFF | TGTGCCAGCAGCCAGGGGGCAGCTAGGACCGGGGAGCTGTTTTTT | NA | TRBD1 | TRBJ2-2 | TRBV11-2
CASSLGQGSYNEQFF | TGCGCCAGCAGCTTGGGACAGGGGAGTTACAATGAGCAGTTCTTC | NA | TRBD1 | TRBJ2-1 | TRBV5-1
CASSSGTGALIDEQFF | TGCGCCAGCAGCTCCGGGACAGGGGCTTTAATTGATGAGCAGTTCTTC | NA | TRBD1 | TRBJ2-1 | TRBV5-1